This TCR beta chain was recorded in a study of early T cells in non-severe SARS-CoV-2 infection (dated by TCRdb to the early 2020s). Looking at the study overall: Bulk RNA from unsorted whole blood was used for TCR sequencing, so alpha and beta chains could not be paired. The research as a whole found: VDJdb matching was skewed toward anti-spike CD8 responses and likely underestimated virus-specific expansions by missing private and CD4 specificities.

Taken from the germline V gene, the CDR1 and CDR2 loops are SGDLS and YYNGEE. For this chain, trimming is 3 bases at the V end and 2 bases at the J end, and the number of junction bases without a gene match is 5. Spanning cysteine to phenylalanine, the CDR3 consists of 16 amino acids. Only the CDR3 DNA is retained, 48 bases long and in frame from the first base. Set within a cohort of healthcare workers in London, UK, this nested case-control study involved weekly PCR testing of nasopharyngeal swabs along with blood sampling. Between 23 and 31 March 2020, the week of the UK lockdown, healthcare workers were enrolled and then followed up weekly for as long as 16 weeks. The library was produced with 5' RACE. Instrument used: NextSeq 500. In the TCR library protocol, unique molecular identifiers were attached to individual cDNA molecules to correct for PCR bias and sequencing error. Both TCR alpha and beta chains were sequenced, and tight co-correlation was observed between alpha and beta sequence abundances in each sample. Concerning the study's data processing: V gene, J gene and CDR3 annotation of TCR sequences was performed with Decombinator V4. TCRs were defined as expanded if a significant change between any two time points was detected under a Poisson model with p below 0.0001. TCR abundances were normalised to the total number of TCRs sequenced in each sample and reported as counts per million. MAIT TCRs were defined by TRAV1-2 paired with TRAJ12, TRAJ20 or TRAJ33, and iNKT TCRs by TRAV10 paired with TRAJ18. VDJdb, accessed 1 November 2021, was searched for CMV, EBV and SARS-CoV-2 annotated TCRs, with TCRs annotated for multiple antigens excluded. The raw public reads went through TCRdb reprocessing: fastp at Q25, MiXCR clone calling, in-frame beta chains kept. One record per CDR3 amino acid sequence lists the most common genes and DNA. TCRdb, rather than the study authors, made the V and J calls. The sample yields tens of thousands of distinct CDR3 sequences; around 12% were counted once. The top ten hold around 3.5% of the sample.

Details on this clonotype: Its target antigen remains unknown. No clone much larger than this one lies a single base away; base qualities are absent.

The rearrangement joined TRBV9 to TRBJ2-3; 11 of the junction bases match TRBD2. The sequenced sample consisted of whole blood. The clonotype was recovered from an adult who was a healthcare worker with PCR-confirmed SARS-CoV-2 infection or an uninfected control (not recorded which). The CDR3 loop reads CASSGGLAGYTDTQYF. The base sequence is TGTGCCAGCAGCGGCGGACTAGCGGGTTACACAGATACGCAGTATTTT. The entire variable domain, with the stretches around the CDR3 drawn from the reference TRBV9 and TRBJ2-3 proteins, is DSGVTQTPKHLITATGQRVTLRCSPRSGDLSVYWYQQSLDQGLQFLIQYYNGEERAKGNILERFSAQQFPDLHSELNLSSLELGDSALYFCASSGGLAGYTDTQYFGPGTRLTVL.